This T cell receptor (beta chain) came from a study of T cell repertoires in cytomegalovirus infection (dated by TCRdb to the late 2010s). About the full investigation: The peptide stimulations were aimed at well-studied HLA-B-restricted epitopes as well as recently identified HLA-C-restricted CMV epitopes, whose presentation resists viral immunomodulation. Because public TCR beta signatures pointed to carriage of CMV infection together with the matching HLA type, the HLA type of each donor mattered for the analysis. Paper-wide results and their limitations: In the ex vivo response, HLA-C-restricted CMV-specific TCR beta clonotypes were dominant, and in two of eight donors the single most frequent clonotype came from this HLA-C-restricted group. Cumulative frequency of public TCR beta family members discriminated carriers of CMV infection plus the relevant HLA type in this cohort and an independent approximately 350-donor cohort.

The trim is 0 bases for V and 5 bases for J, with a gap of 15 bases between the germline ends. The CDR3 numbers 16 residues from cysteine through phenylalanine. Of all the DNA, just the CDR3 is kept, 48 bases in frame from base 1. CDR1 and CDR2 are drawn from the germline V gene (reference sequence): LNHNV, YYDKDF. The instrument was an Illumina HiSeq 1500. TCRdb cleaned the public reads at Q25 with fastp, built clones with MiXCR and kept in-frame beta chains. CDR3 protein duplicates are merged, each entry listing the most common genes and DNA. This sample gives some 310,000 distinct CDR3 sequences in total; 20% to 25% of them show up just once. Approximately 12% of the sample goes to the ten largest clones. This specimen's treatment or condition label, per the study, means: in vitro stimulation with specific CMV peptide epitopes to enrich CMV-specific T cells. This clonotype has a handful of counts. Its antigen remains unidentified. No qualities accompany the bases; no much larger clone lies one base away.

Recombination joined TRBV15 with TRBJ2-3; a tentative D match to TRBD1 spans 6 bases. Source: cultured PBMCs, taken from culture after CMV antigen stimulation. The sequence was obtained from a human donor in good health (CMV status not recorded). Some clones in this sample may be carry-over from other donors' samples. DNA sequence: TGTGCCACCAGCAGAGATCGGTATTCACAGGGAGATACGCAGTATTTT. This yields the protein CATSRDRYSQGDTQYF.